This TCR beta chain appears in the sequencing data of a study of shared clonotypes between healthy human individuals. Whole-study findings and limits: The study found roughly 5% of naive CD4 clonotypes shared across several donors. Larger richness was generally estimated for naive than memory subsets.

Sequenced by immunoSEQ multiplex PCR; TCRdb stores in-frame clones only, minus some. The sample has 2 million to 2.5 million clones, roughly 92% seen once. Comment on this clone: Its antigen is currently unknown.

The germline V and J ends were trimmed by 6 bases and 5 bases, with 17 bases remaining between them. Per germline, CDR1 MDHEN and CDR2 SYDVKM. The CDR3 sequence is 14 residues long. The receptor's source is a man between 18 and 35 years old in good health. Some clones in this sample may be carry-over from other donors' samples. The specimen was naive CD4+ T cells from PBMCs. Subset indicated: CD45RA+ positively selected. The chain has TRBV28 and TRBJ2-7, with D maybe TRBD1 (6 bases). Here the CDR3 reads CASSLTGMSHEQYF. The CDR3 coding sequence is TGTGCCAGCAGCTTGACAGGTATGAGCCACGAGCAGTACTTC.